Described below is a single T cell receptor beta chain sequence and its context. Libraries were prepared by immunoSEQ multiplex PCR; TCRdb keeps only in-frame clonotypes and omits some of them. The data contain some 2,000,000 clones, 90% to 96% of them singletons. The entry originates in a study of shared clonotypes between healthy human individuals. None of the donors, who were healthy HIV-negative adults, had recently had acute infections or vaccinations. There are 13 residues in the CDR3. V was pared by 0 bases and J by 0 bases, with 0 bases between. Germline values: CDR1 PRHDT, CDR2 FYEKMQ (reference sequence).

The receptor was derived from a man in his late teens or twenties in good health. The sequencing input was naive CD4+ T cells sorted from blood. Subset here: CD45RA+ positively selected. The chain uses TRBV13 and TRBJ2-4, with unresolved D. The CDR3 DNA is TGTGCCAGCAGCTTAGGAGCCAAAAACATTCAGTACTTC. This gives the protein CASSLGAKNIQYF.